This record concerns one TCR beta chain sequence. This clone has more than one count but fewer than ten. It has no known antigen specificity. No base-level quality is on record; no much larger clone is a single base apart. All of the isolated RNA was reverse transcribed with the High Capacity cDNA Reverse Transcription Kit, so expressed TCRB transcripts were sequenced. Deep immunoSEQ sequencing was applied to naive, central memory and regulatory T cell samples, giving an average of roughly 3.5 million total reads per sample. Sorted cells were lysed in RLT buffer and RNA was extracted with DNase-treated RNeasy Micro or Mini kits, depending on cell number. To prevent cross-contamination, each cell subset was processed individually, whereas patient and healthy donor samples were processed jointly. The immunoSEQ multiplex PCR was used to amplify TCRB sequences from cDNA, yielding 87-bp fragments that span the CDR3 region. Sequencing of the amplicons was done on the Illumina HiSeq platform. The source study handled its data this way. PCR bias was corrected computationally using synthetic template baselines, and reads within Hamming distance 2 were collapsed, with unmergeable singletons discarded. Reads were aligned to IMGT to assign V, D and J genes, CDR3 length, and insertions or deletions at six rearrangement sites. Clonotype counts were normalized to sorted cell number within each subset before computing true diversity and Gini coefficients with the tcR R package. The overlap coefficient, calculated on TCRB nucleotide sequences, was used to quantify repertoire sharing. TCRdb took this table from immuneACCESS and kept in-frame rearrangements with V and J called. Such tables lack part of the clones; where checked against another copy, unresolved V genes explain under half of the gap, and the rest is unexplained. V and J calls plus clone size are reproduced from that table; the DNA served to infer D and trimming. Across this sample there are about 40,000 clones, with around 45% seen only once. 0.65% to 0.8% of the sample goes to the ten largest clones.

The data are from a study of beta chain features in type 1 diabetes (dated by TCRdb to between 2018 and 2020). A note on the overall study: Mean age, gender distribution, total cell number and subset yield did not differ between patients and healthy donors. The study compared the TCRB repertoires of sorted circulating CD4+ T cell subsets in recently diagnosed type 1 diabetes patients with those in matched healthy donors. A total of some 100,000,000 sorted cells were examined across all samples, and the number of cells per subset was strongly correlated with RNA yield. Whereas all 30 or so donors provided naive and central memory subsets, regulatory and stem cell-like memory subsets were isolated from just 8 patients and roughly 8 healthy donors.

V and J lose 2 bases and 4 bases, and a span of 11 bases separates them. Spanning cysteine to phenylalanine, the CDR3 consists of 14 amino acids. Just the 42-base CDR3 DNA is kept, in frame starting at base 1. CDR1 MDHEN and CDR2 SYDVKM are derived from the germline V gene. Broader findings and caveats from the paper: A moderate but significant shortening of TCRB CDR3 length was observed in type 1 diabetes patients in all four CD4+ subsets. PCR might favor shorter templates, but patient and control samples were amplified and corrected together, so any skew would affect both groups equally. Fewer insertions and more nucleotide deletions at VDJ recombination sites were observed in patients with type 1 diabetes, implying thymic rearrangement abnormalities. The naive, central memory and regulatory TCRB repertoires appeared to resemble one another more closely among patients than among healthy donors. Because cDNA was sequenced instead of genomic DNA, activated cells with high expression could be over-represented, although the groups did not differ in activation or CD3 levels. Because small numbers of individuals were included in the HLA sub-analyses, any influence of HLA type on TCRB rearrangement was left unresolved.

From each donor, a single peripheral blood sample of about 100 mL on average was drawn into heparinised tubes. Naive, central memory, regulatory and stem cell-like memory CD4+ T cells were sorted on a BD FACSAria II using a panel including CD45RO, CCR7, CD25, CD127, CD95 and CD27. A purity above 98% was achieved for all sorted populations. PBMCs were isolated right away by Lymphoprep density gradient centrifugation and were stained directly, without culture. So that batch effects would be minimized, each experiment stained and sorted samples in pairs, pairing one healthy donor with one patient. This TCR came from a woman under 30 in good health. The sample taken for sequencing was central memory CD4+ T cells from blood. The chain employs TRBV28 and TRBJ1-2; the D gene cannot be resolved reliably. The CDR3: CASSLVGQSYGYTF. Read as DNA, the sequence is TGTGCCAGCAGTTTAGTTGGGCAGAGCTATGGCTACACCTTC.